The 10 T cell receptor beta chains in this list originate from one sample, sequenced in a study of cytomegalovirus exposure and HLA in healthy donors. TCRdb's copy holds only in-frame clones and misses some; the assay was immunoSEQ multiplex PCR. The table has 250,000 to 300,000 clones, 70% to 90% seen once. What was sequenced was PBMCs. The receptors come from a young woman in good health and CMV-seronegative.

The J gene is TRBJ1-2, the V gene TRBV28; no firm D call. Germline CDR1 MDHEN, CDR2 SYDVKM. The CDR3 sequence is 12 residues long. The ends were cut back, 8 bases at V and 8 bases at J, with 15 bases in the middle. The CDR3 DNA reads as TGTGCCAGCGCGGGGAGGATGAGGGGCTACACCTTC. It encodes CASAGRMRGYTF.

The chain recombines TRBV6-5 with TRBJ1-2, with 9 bases matching TRBD1. Germline V gene data show CDR1 as MNHEY and CDR2 as SVGAGI. Unmatched junction bases numbered 6, after V lost 5 bases and J lost 2 bases. This CDR3 has 15 amino acids. This CDR3 reads CASSPAGTGNYGYTF. CDR3 in DNA: TGTGCCAGCAGTCCAGCCGGGACAGGGAACTATGGCTACACCTTC.

This chain uses TRBV29-1 with TRBJ1-2, with 8 nucleotides matching TRBD1. CDR1 is SQVTM and CDR2 is ANQGSEA in the germline V gene. There are 13 residues in the CDR3. Losses at the gene ends were 6 bases for V and 3 bases for J; bases not matched to a gene: 6. The CDR3 here is CSVRTGLHYGYTF. The CDR3 DNA sequence: TGCAGCGTCCGGACAGGGTTACACTATGGCTACACCTTC.

The chain carries TRBV7-8 and TRBJ2-7, with 10 bases fitting TRBD1. The germline V gene encodes CDR1 SGHVS and CDR2 FQNEAQ. The V and J ends lost 4 bases and 6 bases, in that order; junction bases with no gene match: 9. The CDR3 extends over 15 amino acids. The CDR3 protein is CASSSWGQGKGEQYF. The DNA of the CDR3 is TGTGCCAGCAGCTCTTGGGGACAGGGGAAGGGCGAGCAGTACTTC.

This clone was picked up many times. The V gene is TRBV6-1, the J gene TRBJ1-2; 11 bases are shared with TRBD1. The CDR3 loop spans 15 amino acids. The germline V gene encodes CDR1 MNHNS and CDR2 SASEGT. The V segment lost 8 bases and the J segment 4 bases; nucleotides outside the gene matches: 9. The CDR3 bases are TGTGCCAGCGGCGAAGGGACAGGGGGTGCCTATGGCTACACCTTC. Protein sequence: CASGEGTGGAYGYTF.

The rearrangement links TRBV15 to TRBJ2-7, with a possible D match to TRBD1 (6 bases). The V and J ends lost 1 base and 3 bases respectively, with 16 bases between them. This CDR3 has 16 amino acids. Per germline, CDR1 LNHNV and CDR2 YYDKDF (reference sequence). CDR3 region: CATSRGTSSGDYEQYF. CDR3 DNA: TGTGCCACCAGCAGAGGAACTTCGTCAGGGGACTACGAGCAGTACTTC.

This sequence joins TRBV4-3 and TRBJ1-5; 7 bases line up with TRBD1. The germline CDR1 and CDR2 sequences are LGHNA and YSLEER. The trim removed 3 bases at V and 4 bases at J, leaving 6 bases unmatched. CDR3 length equals 15 residues. The CDR3, as DNA: TGCGCCAGCAGCCATGGGAGACAGGGTAATCAGCCCCAGCATTTT. Translating gives CASSHGRQGNQPQHF.

This clone has a single count. The V call is TRBV2, the J call TRBJ1-4, with D perhaps matching TRBD1 (5 bases). Between the trimmed V and J ends, which lost 4 bases and 0 bases, there was a span of 9 bases. Per the germline V gene, CDR1 is SNHLY and CDR2 is FYNNEI. The CDR3 consists of 15 residues. The CDR3 spells CASSGGLATNEKLFF. In nucleotides, the CDR3 is TGTGCCAGCAGTGGGGGACTTGCAACTAATGAAAAACTGTTTTTT. Complete variable domain (other parts from reference TRBV2 and TRBJ1-4): EPEVTQTPSHQVTQMGQEVILRCVPISNHLYFYWYRQILGQKVEFLVSFYNNEISEKSEIFDDQFSVERPDGSNFTLKIRSTKLEDSAMYFCASSGGLATNEKLFFGSGTQLSVL.

The rearrangement links TRBV5-1 to TRBJ2-2, with D maybe TRBD1 (5 bases). The germline gives CDR1 SGHRS, CDR2 YFSETQ. The CDR3 runs 15 residues. The V end was cut by 4 bases, the J end by 1 base, with 11 bases between. This chain's CDR3 is CASSPETENTGELFF. CDR3 sequence (DNA): TGCGCCAGCAGCCCCGAGACAGAGAACACCGGGGAGCTGTTTTTT.

V gene TRBV27 combines with J gene TRBJ2-3; weak D call: TRBD1 (6 bases). V lost 6 bases and J 5 bases, leaving 18 bases between the germline ends. The germline CDR1 and CDR2 sequences are MNHEY and SMNVEV (reference sequence). The CDR3 covers 15 residues. The CDR3 region has the DNA TGTGCCAGCAGACGGGACATTGGGGGTCTAGATACGCAGTATTTT. The encoded protein is CASRRDIGGLDTQYF.